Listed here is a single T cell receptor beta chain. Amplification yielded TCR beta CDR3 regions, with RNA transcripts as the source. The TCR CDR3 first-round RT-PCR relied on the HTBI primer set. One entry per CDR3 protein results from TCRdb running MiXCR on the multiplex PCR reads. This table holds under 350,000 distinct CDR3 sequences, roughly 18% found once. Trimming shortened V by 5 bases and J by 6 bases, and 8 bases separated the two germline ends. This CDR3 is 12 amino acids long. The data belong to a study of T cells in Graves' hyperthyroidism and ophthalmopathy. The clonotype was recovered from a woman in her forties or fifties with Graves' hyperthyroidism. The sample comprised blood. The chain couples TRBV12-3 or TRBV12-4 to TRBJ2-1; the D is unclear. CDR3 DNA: TGTGCCAGCAGTCCCCAACTCAATGAGCAGTTCTTC. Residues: CASSPQLNEQFF.